This section outlines one TCR beta chain sequence together with its context. Trimming cost V 8 bases and J 5 bases; bases outside gene matches: 8. Germline V gene sequence: CDR1 SNHLY, CDR2 FYNNEI. The CDR3 has 15 residues. TCRdb keeps only in-frame clones here, not all; method: immunoSEQ multiplex PCR. In the table there are tens of thousands of clones, approximately 98% of which are singletons. The data derive from a study of technical replicates of blood from a handful of donors. Material for sequencing was T cells isolated from PBMCs. The V and J genes are TRBV2 and TRBJ2-5, with TRBD2 matching 13 bases. This receptor was identified in a human donor in good health. The CDR3 here is CASGIGTSGTETQYF. CDR3 nucleotide sequence: TGTGCCAGCGGAATCGGGACTAGCGGGACGGAGACCCAGTACTTC.